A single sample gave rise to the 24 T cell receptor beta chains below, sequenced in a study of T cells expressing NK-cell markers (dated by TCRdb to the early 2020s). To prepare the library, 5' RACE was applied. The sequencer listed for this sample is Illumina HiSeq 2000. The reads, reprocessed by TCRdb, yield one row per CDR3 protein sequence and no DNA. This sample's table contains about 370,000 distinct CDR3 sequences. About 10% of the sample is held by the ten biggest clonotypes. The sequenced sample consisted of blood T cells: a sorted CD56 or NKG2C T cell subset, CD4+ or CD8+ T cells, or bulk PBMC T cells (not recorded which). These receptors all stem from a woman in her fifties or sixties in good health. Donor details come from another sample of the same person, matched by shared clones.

CDR3: CASSLGSLRYTDTQYF. The J gene is TRBJ2-3, the V gene TRBV5-1. The CDR3 consists of 16 residues. The V gene's germline CDR1 is SGHRS and CDR2 YFSETQ. The full variable domain, its missing parts supplied by reference TRBV5-1 and TRBJ2-3, is KAGVTQTPRYLIKTRGQQVTLSCSPISGHRSVSWYQQTPGQGLQFLFEYFSETQRNKGNFPGRFSGRQFSNSRSEMNVSTLELGDSALYLCASSLGSLRYTDTQYFGPGTRLTVL.

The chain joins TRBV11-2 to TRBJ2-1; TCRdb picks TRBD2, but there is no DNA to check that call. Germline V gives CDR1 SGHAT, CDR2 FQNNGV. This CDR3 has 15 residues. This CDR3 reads CASSPRLAGGPKQFF.

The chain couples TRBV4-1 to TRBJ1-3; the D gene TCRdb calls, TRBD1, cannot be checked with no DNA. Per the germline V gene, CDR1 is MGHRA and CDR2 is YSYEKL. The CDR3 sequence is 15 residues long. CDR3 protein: CASSQDRRGGNTIYF.

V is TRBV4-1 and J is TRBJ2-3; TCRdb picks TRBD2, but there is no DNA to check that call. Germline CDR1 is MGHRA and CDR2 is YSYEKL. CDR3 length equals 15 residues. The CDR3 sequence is CASSQSGASTDTQYF.

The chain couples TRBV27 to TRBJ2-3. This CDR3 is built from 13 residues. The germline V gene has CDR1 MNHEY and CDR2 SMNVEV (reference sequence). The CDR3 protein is CASSSISTDTQYF.

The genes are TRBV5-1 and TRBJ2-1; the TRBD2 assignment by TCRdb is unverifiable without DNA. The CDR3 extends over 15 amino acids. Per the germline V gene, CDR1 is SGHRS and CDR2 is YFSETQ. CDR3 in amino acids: CASSSAGGRHNEQFF.

The CDR3 loop is CASSEQEGSYNEQFF. This chain connects TRBV5-1 to TRBJ2-1; TCRdb reports TRBD2, a call that lacks DNA to check it against. CDR1 SGHRS and CDR2 YFSETQ come from the germline V gene. The length of the CDR3 is 15 residues.

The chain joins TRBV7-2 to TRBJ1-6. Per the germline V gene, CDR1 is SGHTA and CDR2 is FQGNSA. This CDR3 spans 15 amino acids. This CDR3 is CASSPEGGWASPLHF.

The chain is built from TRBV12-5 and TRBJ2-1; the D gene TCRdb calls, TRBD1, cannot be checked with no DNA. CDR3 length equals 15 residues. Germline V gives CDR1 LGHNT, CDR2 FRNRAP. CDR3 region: CASGLSPRENNEQFF.

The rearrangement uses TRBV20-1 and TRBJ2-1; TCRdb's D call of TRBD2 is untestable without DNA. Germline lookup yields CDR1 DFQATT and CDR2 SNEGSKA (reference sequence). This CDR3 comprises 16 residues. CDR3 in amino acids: CSANSGTSGFYNEQFF.

The CDR3: CASRVGGTGGNIQYF. The chain recombines TRBV5-1 with TRBJ2-4; with no DNA, the TCRdb D assignment of TRBD1 cannot be verified. Germline CDR1 SGHRS, CDR2 YFSETQ. This CDR3 is 15 amino acids long.

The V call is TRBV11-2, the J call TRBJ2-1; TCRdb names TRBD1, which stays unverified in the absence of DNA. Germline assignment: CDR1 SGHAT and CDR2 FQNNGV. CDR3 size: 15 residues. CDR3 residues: CASSLRPLSNNEQFF.

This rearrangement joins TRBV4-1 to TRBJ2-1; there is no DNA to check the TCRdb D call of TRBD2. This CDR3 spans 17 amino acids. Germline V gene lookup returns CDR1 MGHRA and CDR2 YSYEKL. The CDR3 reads CASSQANKGSVRNEQFF.

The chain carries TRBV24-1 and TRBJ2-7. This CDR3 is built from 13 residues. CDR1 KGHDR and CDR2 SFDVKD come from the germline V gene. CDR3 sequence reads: CATSRVGSYEQYF.

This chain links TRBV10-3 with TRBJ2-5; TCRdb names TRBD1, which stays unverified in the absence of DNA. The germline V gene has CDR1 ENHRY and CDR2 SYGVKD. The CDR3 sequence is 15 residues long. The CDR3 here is CATATGTGVTETQYF.

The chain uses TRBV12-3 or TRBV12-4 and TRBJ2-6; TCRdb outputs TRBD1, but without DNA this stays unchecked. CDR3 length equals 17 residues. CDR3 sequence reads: CASSFWTGGAGANVLTF.

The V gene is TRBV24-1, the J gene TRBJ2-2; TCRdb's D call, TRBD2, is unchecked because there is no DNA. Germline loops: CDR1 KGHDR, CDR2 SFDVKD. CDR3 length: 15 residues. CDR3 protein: CATSDYASALEELFF.

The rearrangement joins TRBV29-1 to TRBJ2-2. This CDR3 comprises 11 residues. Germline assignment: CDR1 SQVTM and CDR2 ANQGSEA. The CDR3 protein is CSVGATGELFF.

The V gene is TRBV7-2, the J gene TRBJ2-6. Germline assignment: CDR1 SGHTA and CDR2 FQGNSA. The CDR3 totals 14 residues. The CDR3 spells CASSLKSGANVLTF.

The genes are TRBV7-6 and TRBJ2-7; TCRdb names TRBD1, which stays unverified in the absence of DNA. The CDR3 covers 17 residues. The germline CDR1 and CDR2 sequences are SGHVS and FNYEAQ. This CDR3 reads CASSSRPIGTSAYEQYF.

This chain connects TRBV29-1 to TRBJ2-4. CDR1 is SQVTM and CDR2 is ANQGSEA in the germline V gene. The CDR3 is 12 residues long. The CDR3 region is CSVVETDVIQYF.

CDR3 amino acids: CASSLAEGTQYF. The rearrangement uses TRBV5-1 and TRBJ2-3. In germline, CDR1 is SGHRS, CDR2 YFSETQ. This CDR3 region has 12 residues. The full variable domain, with the rest looked up from reference TRBV5-1 and TRBJ2-3, is KAGVTQTPRYLIKTRGQQVTLSCSPISGHRSVSWYQQTPGQGLQFLFEYFSETQRNKGNFPGRFSGRQFSNSRSEMNVSTLELGDSALYLCASSLAEGTQYFGPGTRLTVL.

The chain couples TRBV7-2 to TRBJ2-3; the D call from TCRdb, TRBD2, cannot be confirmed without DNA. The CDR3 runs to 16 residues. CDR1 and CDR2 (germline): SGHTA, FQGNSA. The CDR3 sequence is CASSFLAGGYTDTQYF.

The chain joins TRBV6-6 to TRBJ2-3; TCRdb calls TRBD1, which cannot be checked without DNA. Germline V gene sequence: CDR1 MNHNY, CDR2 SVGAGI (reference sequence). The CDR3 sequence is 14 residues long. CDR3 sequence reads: CASMSGSSTDTQYF.